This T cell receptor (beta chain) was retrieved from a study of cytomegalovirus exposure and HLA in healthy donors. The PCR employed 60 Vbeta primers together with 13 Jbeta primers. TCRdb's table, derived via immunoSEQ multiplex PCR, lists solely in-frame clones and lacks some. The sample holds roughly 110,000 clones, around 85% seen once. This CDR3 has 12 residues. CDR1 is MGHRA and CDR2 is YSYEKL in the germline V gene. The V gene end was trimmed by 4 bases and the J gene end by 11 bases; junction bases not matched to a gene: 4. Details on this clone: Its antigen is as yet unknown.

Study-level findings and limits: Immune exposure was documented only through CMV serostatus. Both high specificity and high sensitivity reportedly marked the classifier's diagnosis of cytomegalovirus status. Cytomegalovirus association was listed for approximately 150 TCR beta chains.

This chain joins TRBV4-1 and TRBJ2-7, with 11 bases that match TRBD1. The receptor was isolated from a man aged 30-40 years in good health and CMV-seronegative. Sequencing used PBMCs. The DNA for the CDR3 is TGCGCCAGCAGCCTGGGACAGGGGGAGAAGTACTTC. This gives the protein CASSLGQGEKYF.